The 27 T cell receptor beta chains below were found in one sample sequenced in a study of T cell changes during pregnancy in multiple sclerosis (dated by TCRdb to 2018 to 2020). The library was obtained by the immunoSEQ multiplex PCR assay. TCRdb carries this immuneACCESS record with in-frame sequences only. Its versions omit some clonotypes, under half of them owing to an unresolved V gene in the studies checked, with the rest unexplained. For this sample the table gives about 40,000 clones, of which almost 95% were detected only once. The ten top clones hold roughly 0.72% of the sample. Sample: CD4+ T cells from peripheral blood mononuclear cells, taken before pregnancy. Every receptor here comes from a female donor with multiple sclerosis, enrolled in a pregnancy study.

This chain uses TRBV5-1 with TRBJ2-4, with 7 bases matching TRBD1. J was trimmed by 0 bases and V by 1 base; bases with no gene match: 22. The CDR3 length is 22 residues. The germline V gene has CDR1 SGHRS and CDR2 YFSETQ. The CDR3 is CASSLLSVPGQDHVLAKNIQYF. Written as DNA, the CDR3 is TGCGCCAGCAGCTTGTTGTCCGTACCTGGACAGGACCACGTCCTAGCCAAAAACATTCAGTACTTC.

This clone was counted between two and nine times. The rearrangement links TRBV5-6 to TRBJ2-3; tentatively, D is TRBD1 (5 bases). V was cut by 3 bases and J by 1 base, with 6 bases left in between. Germline-derived CDR1 and CDR2 are SGHDT and YYEEEE. CDR3 size: 13 residues. In nucleotides, the CDR3 is TGTGCCAGCAGCTGGGGCCGCACAGATACGCAGTATTTT. Its translation: CASSWGRTDTQYF.

The chain is built from TRBV9 and TRBJ2-3; TRBD2 agrees at 14 bases. Trimming at V came to 2 bases and at J to 3 bases, leaving 11 bases not matched to a gene. CDR3 length equals 19 residues. In germline, CDR1 is SGDLS, CDR2 YYNGEE. CDR3 sequence reads: CASSVGLAGETGRTDTQYF. CDR3 DNA sequence: TGTGCCAGCAGCGTGGGACTAGCGGGGGAGACTGGGCGGACAGATACGCAGTATTTT.

This clone was recorded once. The chain employs TRBV9 and TRBJ1-3; 7 bases fit TRBD1. Germline CDR1 and CDR2: SGDLS and YYNGEE. The CDR3 has 17 residues. J was trimmed by 2 bases and V by 2 bases; bases with no gene match: 10. The CDR3 coding sequence is TGTGCCAGCAGCGTGAGGGGGCAGTTGGGCGCTGGAAACACCATATATTTT. This codes for CASSVRGQLGAGNTIYF.

CDR3: CASNEGGRTFNEQFF. In DNA form, the CDR3 reads TGTGCCAGTAACGAGGGCGGTCGAACCTTTAATGAGCAGTTCTTC. The chain is built from TRBV28 and TRBJ2-1, with D tentatively TRBD2 (5 bases). This CDR3 has 15 amino acids. V dropped 9 bases and J dropped 7 bases, with 22 bases sitting between them. Germline V gives CDR1 MDHEN, CDR2 SYDVKM.

The rearrangement joins TRBV6-1 to TRBJ2-7, with TRBD1 identical over 8 bases. The V segment lost 4 bases and the J segment 1 base; nucleotides outside the gene matches: 6. CDR3 length: 15 residues. The germline V gene encodes CDR1 MNHNS and CDR2 SASEGT. Here the CDR3 DNA reads TGTGCCAGCAGTGTTACGGGACAGGCGTCCTACGAGCAGTACTTC. This sequence encodes CASSVTGQASYEQYF.

The CDR3 DNA is TGTGCCCCCTGTGGGAGTAGCTCCTACAATGAGCAGTTCTTC. It is translated as CAPCGSSSYNEQFF. The chain recombines TRBV10-3 with TRBJ2-1; weak D call: TRBD2 (5 bases). This CDR3 has 14 amino acids. Trimming shortened V by 11 bases and J by 0 bases, and 14 bases separated the two germline ends. CDR1 and CDR2 (germline): ENHRY, SYGVKD.

The chain uses TRBV28 and TRBJ2-7; TRBD1 is a possible D gene (6 bases). Between the trimmed V and J ends, which lost 6 bases and 3 bases, there was a span of 15 bases. The germline gives CDR1 MDHEN, CDR2 SYDVKM. CDR3 length equals 14 residues. CDR3 in DNA: TGTGCCAGCAGCCGAACAGGGCCTCTCTACGAGCAGTACTTC. It codes for CASSRTGPLYEQYF. The complete variable domain, with remaining parts taken from reference TRBV28 and TRBJ2-7, reads DVKVTQSSRYLVKRTGEKVFLECVQDMDHENMFWYRQDPGLGLRLIYFSYDVKMKEKGDIPEGYSVSREKKERFSLILESASTNQTSMYLCASSRTGPLYEQYFGPGTRLTVT.

This chain uses TRBV27 with TRBJ1-1, with D maybe TRBD1 (6 bases). Germline loops: CDR1 MNHEY, CDR2 SMNVEV (reference sequence). Trimming took 11 bases from V and 0 from J, leaving 22 bases between them. The CDR3 loop spans 16 amino acids. The CDR3 nucleotides are TGTGCCGAACTCCAGCCGGGGGGGGCAATGAACACTGAAGCTTTCTTT. Amino acid sequence: CAELQPGGAMNTEAFF.

The rearrangement links TRBV28 to TRBJ1-1; 7 nucleotides align to TRBD1. Germline V gives CDR1 MDHEN, CDR2 SYDVKM. The CDR3 loop spans 15 amino acids. With 6 bases clipped from V and 4 bases from J, the junction kept 11 bases outside the gene matches. DNA for the CDR3: TGTGCCAGCAGCCAGGGGGACTTACCCCTCACTGAAGCTTTCTTT. Its translation: CASSQGDLPLTEAFF.

The CDR3 nucleotides are TGTGCCAGCAGCTCTCAAGCGAACACTGAAGCTTTCTTT. As protein: CASSSQANTEAFF. The chain joins TRBV5-4 to TRBJ1-1; D call uncertain. The CDR3 runs to 13 residues. Germline assignment: CDR1 SGHNT and CDR2 YYREEE (reference sequence). Trimming cost V 3 bases and J 1 base, with 7 bases left between them.

The chain couples TRBV30 to TRBJ1-2, with D perhaps TRBD1 (6 bases). Trimming took off 6 bases at V and 4 bases at J, with 18 bases between the two ends. The CDR3 covers 14 residues. CDR1 is GTSNPN and CDR2 is SVGIG in the germline V gene (reference sequence). CDR3 region: CACTGQIIGYGYTF. The CDR3 coding sequence is TGTGCCTGCACCGGACAGATTATTGGCTATGGCTACACCTTC.

The chain links TRBV28 to TRBJ1-5, with 9 bases matching TRBD1. V trimming: 7 bases; J trimming: 2 bases; junction bases outside the gene matches: 3. The V gene's germline CDR1 is MDHEN and CDR2 SYDVKM. This CDR3 is built from 14 residues. In nucleotides, the CDR3 is TGTGCCAGCAAGACAGGGGGTCGCAATCAGCCCCAGCATTTT. Protein product: CASKTGGRNQPQHF.

V gene TRBV2 combines with J gene TRBJ2-5; 9 nucleotides match TRBD1. This CDR3 spans 17 amino acids. V was pared by 3 bases and J by 0 bases, with 8 bases of the junction left unmatched. The germline V gene has CDR1 SNHLY and CDR2 FYNNEI. CDR3: CASSDWGQGPYQETQYF. CDR3 DNA: TGTGCCAGCAGTGATTGGGGACAGGGACCTTACCAAGAGACCCAGTACTTC.

V is TRBV5-1 and J is TRBJ1-2, with no clear D. Trimming pared 1 base from V and 2 bases from J, leaving 12 bases between. The CDR3 is made up of 15 amino acids. Germline assignment: CDR1 SGHRS and CDR2 YFSETQ. This CDR3 reads CASSLQPGNNYGYTF. DNA of the CDR3: TGCGCCAGCAGCTTGCAGCCGGGTAACAACTATGGCTACACCTTC.

This clone was observed a single time. The rearrangement links TRBV6-1 to TRBJ2-7; 7 bases are shared with TRBD1. Trimming removed 8 bases from V and 4 bases from J; junction bases left unmatched: 8. CDR3 length equals 13 residues. Looked up from germline, CDR1 is MNHNS and CDR2 is SASEGT. The CDR3: CASAWDRRYEQYF. The CDR3 DNA reads TGTGCCAGCGCCTGGGACAGACGTTACGAGCAGTACTTC.

The chain employs TRBV10-2 and TRBJ2-1, with 7 bases aligning to TRBD2. Germline lookup yields CDR1 WSHSY and CDR2 SAAADI. The CDR3 consists of 16 residues. Losses at the gene ends were 4 bases for V and 0 bases for J; bases not matched to a gene: 6. This CDR3 is CASSVREASSYNEQFF. CDR3 bases: TGCGCCAGCAGTGTACGGGAGGCGAGCTCCTACAATGAGCAGTTCTTC.

The V call is TRBV27, the J call TRBJ1-4; D might be TRBD1 (5 bases). The CDR3 is 18 residues long. CDR1 and CDR2 from the germline V gene are MNHEY and SMNVEV (reference sequence). Trimming removed 3 bases from V and 0 bases from J, with 17 bases in between. CDR3 loop: CASSFLGHRPSTNEKLFF. The CDR3 coding sequence is TGTGCCAGCAGTTTCTTGGGGCACAGGCCATCAACTAATGAAAAACTGTTTTTT. The variable domain in full, completed from reference TRBV27 and TRBJ1-4, reads EAQVTQNPRYLITVTGKKLTVTCSQNMNHEYMSWYRQDPGLGLRQIYYSMNVEVTDKGDVPEGYKVSRKEKRNFPLILESPSPNQTSLYFCASSFLGHRPSTNEKLFFGSGTQLSVL.

The gene calls are TRBV4-1 and TRBJ1-1; 7 bases fit TRBD1. Germline trimming cut 7 bases from V and 0 bases from J; bases unmatched to any gene: 5. The CDR3 length is 14 residues. The germline CDR1 and CDR2 sequences are MGHRA and YSYEKL. The CDR3 nucleotides read TGCGCCAGCAAAAGACAGGGCCTGAACACTGAAGCTTTCTTT. It is translated as CASKRQGLNTEAFF.

This clone was observed once. The chain employs TRBV5-1 and TRBJ2-7; 13 bases are a match to TRBD2. V lost 0 bases, J lost 7 bases, and 4 bases stayed unmatched. CDR3 length equals 15 residues. CDR1 is SGHRS and CDR2 is YFSETQ in the germline V gene. Written as DNA, the CDR3 is TGCGCCAGCAGCTTGGGGACTAGCGGGGGCCTTGAGCAGTACTTC. This gives the protein CASSLGTSGGLEQYF. Variable domain in full (rest from reference TRBV5-1 and TRBJ2-7): KAGVTQTPRYLIKTRGQQVTLSCSPISGHRSVSWYQQTPGQGLQFLFEYFSETQRNKGNFPGRFSGRQFSNSRSEMNVSTLELGDSALYLCASSLGTSGGLEQYFGPGTRLTVT.

This chain uses TRBV6-1 with TRBJ1-1; 8 bases align to TRBD1. There are 14 residues in the CDR3. J lost 2 bases, V lost 7 bases, and 6 bases had no gene match. Germline CDR1 is MNHNS and CDR2 is SASEGT. The CDR3 sequence: CASTRTGLNTEAFF. The CDR3 nucleotides read TGTGCCAGCACTAGGACAGGGTTAAACACTGAAGCTTTCTTT.

The chain couples TRBV5-1 to TRBJ2-2; 12 bases are shared with TRBD2. The CDR3 contains 17 residues. Germline trimming cut 6 bases from V and 8 bases from J; bases unmatched to any gene: 14. The germline CDR1 and CDR2 sequences are SGHRS and YFSETQ. The CDR3 region has the DNA TGCGCCAGCAAAGGGCTCCGACTAGCGGGAGAGGGAGGGGAGCTGTTTTTT. Translated: CASKGLRLAGEGGELFF.

CDR3 nucleotides: TGTGCCAGTAGTACCTTGGGACAGGGGGCCTCCGAGCAGTACTTC. This sequence encodes CASSTLGQGASEQYF. The genes are TRBV19 and TRBJ2-7; 12 nucleotides align to TRBD1. The length of the CDR3 is 15 residues. The germline CDR1 and CDR2 sequences are LNHDA and SQIVND (reference sequence). V trimming: 4 bases; J trimming: 6 bases; junction bases outside the gene matches: 7. Drawing the rest from reference TRBV19 and TRBJ2-7, the complete variable domain is DGGITQSPKYLFRKEGQNVTLSCEQNLNHDAMYWYRQDPGQGLRLIYYSQIVNDFQKGDIAEGYSVSREKKESFPLTVTSAQKNPTAFYLCASSTLGQGASEQYFGPGTRLTVT.

This rearrangement joins TRBV6-1 to TRBJ1-4; no firm D call. Germline V gene sequence: CDR1 MNHNS, CDR2 SASEGT. This CDR3 spans 16 amino acids. Between the trimmed V and J ends, which lost 3 bases and 4 bases, there was a span of 15 bases. The CDR3 is CASSEAVGVLNEKLFF. The CDR3, as DNA: TGTGCCAGCAGTGAGGCGGTGGGAGTCCTTAATGAAAAACTGTTTTTT.

This chain joins TRBV14 and TRBJ2-7; D uncertain. This CDR3 spans 13 amino acids. CDR1 is SGHDN and CDR2 is FVKESK in the germline V gene. V lost 5 bases and J 4 bases, leaving 12 bases between the germline ends. For the CDR3, the DNA is TGTGCCAGCAGCTACAATGTCAAATACGAGCAGTACTTC. Its protein product is CASSYNVKYEQYF.

The V gene is TRBV4-3, the J gene TRBJ1-4, with TRBD1 matching 8 bases. The length of the CDR3 is 15 residues. The V segment lost 0 bases and the J segment 13 bases; nucleotides outside the gene matches: 10. Looked up from germline, CDR1 is LGHNA and CDR2 is YSLEER. The CDR3 is CASSQDSRQGASLFF. CDR3 nucleotides: TGCGCCAGCAGCCAAGACTCTCGGCAGGGGGCTTCACTGTTTTTT.

The chain joins TRBV28 to TRBJ1-1; D may be TRBD1 (6 bases). Per the germline V gene, CDR1 is MDHEN and CDR2 is SYDVKM. Trimming pared 6 bases from V and 1 base from J, leaving 12 bases between. This CDR3 has 14 amino acids. Here the CDR3 reads CASSPGGRNTEAFF. The CDR3 DNA follows: TGTGCCAGCAGCCCCGGGGGGCGGAACACTGAAGCTTTCTTT. The full variable domain, in which reference TRBV28 and TRBJ1-1 provide the parts outside the CDR3, is DVKVTQSSRYLVKRTGEKVFLECVQDMDHENMFWYRQDPGLGLRLIYFSYDVKMKEKGDIPEGYSVSREKKERFSLILESASTNQTSMYLCASSPGGRNTEAFFGQGTRLTVV.